This T cell receptor beta chain was recorded in a study of B cell selection in AIRE deficiency. The sorted conventional CD4 T cells were gated as CD4+CD127+. Controls came from healthy donors unrelated to patients. Some clones are missing from TCRdb's copy, which holds only in-frame ones; the method was immunoSEQ multiplex PCR. The sample carries tens of thousands of clones, around 95% recorded once. The study's findings and limits: In TCRBV usage, CDR3 length and diversity, patient Tconv and Treg cells matched healthy donors. Approximately 32% of healthy-donor shared Treg TCRbeta sequences appeared in patient Tconv cells. Shorter CDR3s marked shared Treg sequences, biased toward few non-templated insertions.

For this clone: Its antigen is unidentified.

J gave up 2 bases and V 1 base, and 2 bases lay outside the gene matches. Germline loops: CDR1 SGHTA, CDR2 FQGNSA. This CDR3 comprises 15 residues. The sequencing sample was made of CD4+CD127+ conventional T cells sorted from PBMCs. This chain links TRBV7-2 with TRBJ2-7, with 10 bases aligning to TRBD2. The source is a human donor in good health. This CDR3 reads CASSLVAGGPYEQYF. Written as DNA, the CDR3 is TGTGCCAGCAGCTTAGTAGCGGGAGGACCCTACGAGCAGTACTTC.